These 3 T cell receptor beta chains came from one sample sequenced in a study of CD8 T cells in ankylosing spondylitis. Using its own MiXCR run on the 5' RACE reads, TCRdb lists one record per CDR3 protein. Seen here are approximately 110,000 distinct CDR3 sequences, about 25% observed once, and the top ten hold roughly an eighth. The sequencing input was synovial fluid, either unsorted or a sorted T cell fraction (not recorded which). The origin of the receptors is a male donor with ankylosing spondylitis.

This clonotype was seen a handful of times. V and J are TRBV20-1 and TRBJ2-7, with 11 nucleotides matching TRBD2. This CDR3 comprises 15 residues. In germline, CDR1 is DFQATT, CDR2 SNEGSKA (reference sequence). The V segment lost 0 bases and the J segment 4 bases; nucleotides outside the gene matches: 5. The CDR3 here is CSARELAGDTYEQYF. The CDR3 bases are TGCAGTGCTAGAGAACTAGCGGGAGACACTTACGAGCAGTACTTC.

Many counts were recorded for this clonotype. This sequence joins TRBV11-2 and TRBJ2-2; no reliable D call. V dropped 3 bases and J dropped 6 bases, with 5 bases sitting between them. The germline gives CDR1 SGHAT, CDR2 FQNNGV. This CDR3 has 12 residues. CDR3 DNA: TGTGCCAGCAGCTTTGGTGCCGGGGAGCTGTTTTTT. It yields the protein CASSFGAGELFF.

This clonotype was seen only once. This sequence joins TRBV20-1 and TRBJ2-7; TRBD2 is a possible D gene (6 bases). Trimming stripped 3 bases from V and 0 bases from J, with 12 bases between. This CDR3 comprises 14 residues. Germline lookup yields CDR1 DFQATT and CDR2 SNEGSKA (reference sequence). The CDR3, as DNA: TGCAGTGCTAGGTCTGTGCGGGACTCCTACGAGCAGTACTTC. As protein: CSARSVRDSYEQYF.